This TCR beta chain was captured in a study of radiation and T cells in renal cell carcinoma. Profiling relied on immunoSEQ multiplex PCR, and the TCRdb table lists in-frame clones only, not all of them. The table shows some 14,000 clones, with around 66% occurring only once. Study findings and constraints: From baseline, blood top tumor clonotypes peaked at 2 weeks post-radiation. Compared with controls, irradiated tumors showed greater TCR clonality. Irradiated tumors held more dominant CDR3 motifs than control tumors.

Germline CDR1 and CDR2: ENHRY and SYGVKD. The V and J ends lost 4 bases and 3 bases, in that order; junction bases with no gene match: 7. This CDR3 spans 16 amino acids. Specified treatment: 15 Gy SBRT to primary tumor, nephrectomy 4 weeks later. The patient's renal cell carcinoma had clear cell pathology. Concerning this clone itself: Its antigen is unidentified.

This rearrangement joins TRBV10-3 to TRBJ1-3; 9 nucleotides agree with TRBD1. The TCR sequence derives from a woman between 70 and 85 years old with renal cell carcinoma. The sample was tumor tissue, taken from a patient whose treatment included radiotherapy and nephrectomy. CDR3 residues: CAISGMDRGGGNTIYF. CDR3 in DNA: TGTGCCATCAGTGGAATGGACAGGGGAGGTGGAAACACCATATATTTT.